These 5 T cell receptor beta chains share one sample of origin, sequenced in a study of OX40 agonist ivuxolimab in advanced cancers. Profiled with immunoSEQ multiplex PCR; TCRdb holds only in-frame clones, not every one. The sample holds fewer than 80,000 clones, roughly 80% seen once. Sequenced material: CD4+ or CD8+ T cells sorted from blood, taken in a trial of the OX40 agonist ivuxolimab. These receptors came from an adult with an advanced solid tumor such as melanoma, head and neck, liver or kidney cancer.

The J gene is TRBJ1-4, the V gene TRBV29-1; TRBD1 might be the D (6 bases). The CDR3 length is 13 residues. The germline V gene has CDR1 SQVTM and CDR2 ANQGSEA. V was trimmed by 7 bases and J by 7 bases, leaving 16 bases between them. CDR3 residues: CSAASDSLEKLFF. The CDR3 DNA reads as TGCAGCGCCGCGTCGGACAGTCTTGAAAAACTGTTTTTT.

The chain employs TRBV6-6 and TRBJ1-5, with D uncertain. CDR1 is MNHNY, CDR2 SVGAGI, per germline (reference sequence). This CDR3 has 13 residues. The ends were cut back, 3 bases at V and 0 bases at J, with 3 bases in the middle. The CDR3 is CASSYLSNQPQHF. The CDR3 coding sequence is TGTGCCAGCAGTTATCTTAGCAATCAGCCCCAGCATTTT.

The V call is TRBV10-3, the J call TRBJ2-1, with 11 bases matching TRBD2. Germline values: CDR1 ENHRY, CDR2 SYGVKD. The CDR3 has 18 amino acids. V lost 2 bases and J lost 0; bases outside the gene matches: 6. CDR3 amino acids: CAISEGLAGGLSYNEQFF. The CDR3 nucleotides read TGTGCCATCAGTGAGGGGCTAGCGGGAGGACTCTCCTACAATGAGCAGTTCTTC.

The chain recombines TRBV5-1 with TRBJ2-3; D is uncertain. The CDR3 loop spans 14 amino acids. The germline V gene encodes CDR1 SGHRS and CDR2 YFSETQ. Trimming took 0 bases from V and 0 from J, leaving 5 bases between them. CDR3 region: CASSLEQSTDTQYF. The CDR3 nucleotides read TGCGCCAGCAGCTTGGAACAGAGCACAGATACGCAGTATTTT.

V usage is TRBV6-1 and J usage is TRBJ2-3, with 9 bases identical to TRBD1. The CDR3 contains 17 residues. The germline V gene has CDR1 MNHNS and CDR2 SASEGT. The V segment lost 4 bases and the J segment 2 bases; nucleotides outside the gene matches: 10. CDR3 residues: CASSGTTGGRVTDTQYF. CDR3 in DNA: TGTGCCAGCAGTGGGACCACAGGGGGCCGGGTCACAGATACGCAGTATTTT.